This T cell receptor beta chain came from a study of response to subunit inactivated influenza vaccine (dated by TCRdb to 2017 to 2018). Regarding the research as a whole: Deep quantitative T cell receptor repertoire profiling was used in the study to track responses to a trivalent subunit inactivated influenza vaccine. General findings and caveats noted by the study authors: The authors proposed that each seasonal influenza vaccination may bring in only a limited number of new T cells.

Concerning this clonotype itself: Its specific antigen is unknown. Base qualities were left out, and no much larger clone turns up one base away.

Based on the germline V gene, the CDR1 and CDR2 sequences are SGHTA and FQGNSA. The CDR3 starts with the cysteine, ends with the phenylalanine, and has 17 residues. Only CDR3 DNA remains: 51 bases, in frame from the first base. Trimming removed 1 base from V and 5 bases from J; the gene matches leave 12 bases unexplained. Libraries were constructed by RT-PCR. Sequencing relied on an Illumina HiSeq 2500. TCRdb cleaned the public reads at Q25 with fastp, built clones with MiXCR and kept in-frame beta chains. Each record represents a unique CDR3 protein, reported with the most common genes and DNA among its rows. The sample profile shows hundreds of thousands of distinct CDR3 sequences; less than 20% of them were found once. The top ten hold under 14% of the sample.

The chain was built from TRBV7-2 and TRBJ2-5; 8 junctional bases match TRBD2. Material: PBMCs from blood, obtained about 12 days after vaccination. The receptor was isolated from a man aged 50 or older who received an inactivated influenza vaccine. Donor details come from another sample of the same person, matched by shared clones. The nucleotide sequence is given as TGTGCCAGCAGCTTAGTCCGCGGGAGGAGCGTCAGGGAGACCCAGTACTTC. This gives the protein CASSLVRGRSVRETQYF.